These 18 T cell receptor beta chains originate from one sample sequenced in a study of radiotherapy plus CTLA-4 blockade in lung cancer. The method was immunoSEQ multiplex PCR; TCRdb's version includes in-frame clones alone and lacks a portion of them. The data contain 45,000 or so clones, around 69% of them singletons. The starting material was peripheral blood, obtained from a patient treated with radiotherapy plus ipilimumab. Every receptor here comes from a human donor with non-small cell lung cancer who had stable disease on radiotherapy plus ipilimumab.

The V gene is TRBV12-5, the J gene TRBJ1-6; D possibly corresponds to TRBD1 (6 bases). The CDR3 has 16 residues. V was shortened by 7 bases and J by 7 bases, with 20 bases between the two germline ends. Germline V gives CDR1 LGHNT, CDR2 FRNRAP. The CDR3 sequence: CASVPSSTGRNSPLHF. Written as DNA, the CDR3 is TGTGCTAGTGTCCCCTCCTCCACAGGGAGAAATTCACCCCTCCACTTT.

V is TRBV7-9 and J is TRBJ1-1, with D possibly being TRBD1 (5 bases). The V gene lost 1 base and the J gene lost 1 base, with 10 bases spanning the gap. The germline gives CDR1 SEHNR, CDR2 FQNEAQ (reference sequence). The CDR3 is 15 amino acids. The CDR3 DNA is TGTGCCAGCAGCTTAGACCCAGGGACGAACACTGAAGCTTTCTTT. Amino acid sequence: CASSLDPGTNTEAFF. Drawing the rest from reference TRBV7-9 and TRBJ1-1, the complete variable domain is DTGVSQNPRHKITKRGQNVTFRCDPISEHNRLYWYRQTLGQGPEFLTYFQNEAQLEKSRLLSDRFSAERPKGSFSTLEIQRTEQGDSAMYLCASSLDPGTNTEAFFGQGTRLTVV.

The chain combines TRBV6-1 with TRBJ1-2, with D tentatively TRBD1 (5 bases). CDR3 length: 13 amino acids. The germline V and J ends were trimmed by 5 bases and 4 bases, with 11 bases remaining between them. Germline V gene data show CDR1 as MNHNS and CDR2 as SASEGT. Here the CDR3 reads CASSISGFYGYTF. Written as DNA, the CDR3 is TGTGCCAGCAGTATATCAGGGTTCTATGGCTACACCTTC.

This clone was seen more than once but under ten times. This sequence joins TRBV5-1 and TRBJ2-1; 8 bases fit TRBD1. CDR1 is SGHRS, CDR2 YFSETQ, per germline. V lost 3 bases and J lost 8; bases outside the gene matches: 7. This CDR3 has 14 residues. CDR3 sequence reads: CASSSRGTGDEQFF. The CDR3 DNA reads as TGCGCCAGCAGCTCTCGGGGGACAGGCGATGAGCAGTTCTTC.

This clone has just one count. The rearrangement joins TRBV28 to TRBJ2-7, with D perhaps given as TRBD1 or TRBD2 (5 bases each). Trimming shortened V by 4 bases and J by 3 bases, and 16 bases separated the two germline ends. This CDR3 has 15 residues. CDR1 is MDHEN, CDR2 SYDVKM, per germline. CDR3 bases: TGTGCCAGCAGTTGGGGGTCGGGGTCCAACTACGAGCAGTACTTC. This codes for CASSWGSGSNYEQYF.

The chain carries TRBV19 and TRBJ2-3; D possibly corresponds to TRBD2 (6 bases). The germline V gene encodes CDR1 LNHDA and CDR2 SQIVND (reference sequence). This CDR3 region has 14 residues. V was pared by 5 bases and J by 1 base, with 10 bases between. Here the CDR3 DNA reads TGTGCCAGTAGTCACGGCGGGGGCACAGATACGCAGTATTTT. Its protein is CASSHGGGTDTQYF.

V and J are TRBV25-1 and TRBJ1-1, with TRBD1 as a possible D gene (5 bases). Trimming cost V 10 bases and J 5 bases, with 20 bases left between them. Germline CDR1 MGHDK, CDR2 SYGVNS. The CDR3 has 14 amino acids. CDR3 coding DNA: TGTGCCACCGGTCAGAGGGGCTGGGGAACTGAAGCTTTCTTT. Translation: CATGQRGWGTEAFF.

The J gene is TRBJ1-6, the V gene TRBV6-5; D possibly corresponds to TRBD1 (6 bases). CDR3 length equals 14 residues. The V end was cut by 5 bases, the J end by 12 bases, with 17 bases between. From germline, CDR1 is MNHEY and CDR2 SVGAGI. The CDR3 coding sequence is TGTGCCAGCAGTGTGAGTGGGACAACGCGACCCCTCCACTTT. This translates into CASSVSGTTRPLHF.

As to this clone: A junction end diverges from the germline sequence, so it may reflect a read error. This chain connects TRBV19 to TRBJ1-1, with 7 bases matching TRBD1. CDR3 length equals 14 residues. Germline CDR1 LNHDA, CDR2 SQIVND (reference sequence). DNA for the CDR3: TGTGCCAGTAGCATAGGGGGCAGGAGCACTGAAGCTTTCTTT. It specifies CASSIGGRSTEAFF.

V usage is TRBV5-1 and J usage is TRBJ1-1, with D hard to call. The CDR3 runs 14 residues. From germline, CDR1 is SGHRS and CDR2 YFSETQ. The V gene lost 0 bases and the J gene lost 2 bases, with 8 bases spanning the gap. CDR3 in amino acids: CASSLGGVNTEAFF. DNA of the CDR3: TGCGCCAGCAGCTTGGGAGGAGTTAACACTGAAGCTTTCTTT.

The table lists this clone with a few counts. CDR3 loop: CASSQVAAHTGELFF. In DNA, the CDR3 is TGCGCCAGCAGCCAAGTGGCAGCCCACACCGGGGAGCTGTTTTTT. V is TRBV4-1 and J is TRBJ2-2; no firm D call. The CDR3 runs to 15 residues. V lost 1 base to trimming and J lost 3 bases, with 9 bases between them. From germline, CDR1 is MGHRA and CDR2 YSYEKL.

The CDR3 reads CASSLFSGELFF. The CDR3 bases are TGTGCCAGCAGCTTATTTTCCGGGGAGCTGTTTTTT. The chain combines TRBV7-2 with TRBJ2-2, with D hard to call. The CDR3 has 12 amino acids. From germline, CDR1 is SGHTA and CDR2 FQGNSA. The V and J ends lost 2 bases and 6 bases respectively, with 4 bases between them. The full variable domain, in which reference TRBV7-2 and TRBJ2-2 provide the parts outside the CDR3, is GAGVSQSPSNKVTEKGKDVELRCDPISGHTALYWYRQSLGQGLEFLIYFQGNSAPDKSGLPSDRFSAERTGGSVSTLTIQRTQQEDSAVYLCASSLFSGELFFGEGSRLTVL.

Worth noting for this clone: A read error may account for a junction end that differs from germline. The chain combines TRBV10-3 with TRBJ1-2; 8 bases are a match to TRBD1. The germline V gene encodes CDR1 ENHRY and CDR2 SYGVKD. This CDR3 region has 13 residues. The CDR3 sequence is CASSAQGAYGYTF. For the CDR3, the DNA is TGCGCCAGCAGCGCCCAGGGGGCCTATGGCTACACCTTC.

The chain is built from TRBV19 and TRBJ2-7; D possibly corresponds to TRBD1 (6 bases). Germline V gene lookup returns CDR1 LNHDA and CDR2 SQIVND (reference sequence). V lost 10 bases and J 0 bases, leaving 19 bases between the germline ends. The CDR3 runs 15 residues. The CDR3 sequence: CATSLKDRPSYEQYF. CDR3 in DNA: TGTGCCACATCCTTGAAGGACAGACCCTCCTACGAGCAGTACTTC.

This clone was detected only a few times. Other nucleotide sequences from this sample produce the same CDR3. The J gene is TRBJ2-3, the V gene TRBV5-4; 9 bases map to TRBD1. Per germline, CDR1 SGHNT and CDR2 YYREEE (reference sequence). The CDR3 length is 14 residues. With 4 bases clipped from V and 1 base from J, the junction kept 1 base outside the gene matches. The DNA of the CDR3 is TGTGCCAGCAGCCGGGACAGGGGCACAGATACGCAGTATTTT. Encoded protein: CASSRDRGTDTQYF.

The table lists this clone with a count of one. The V gene is TRBV23-1, the J gene TRBJ1-6; tentatively, D is TRBD1 (6 bases). TRBV23-1 is labeled an ORF, and its function is uncertain. The CDR3 contains 17 residues. V lost 0 bases to trimming and J lost 6 bases, with 15 bases between them. The DNA for the CDR3 is TGCGCCAGCAGTCAATCCGGGCGGCGGGGGCTTAATTCACCCCTCCACTTT. Translated: CASSQSGRRGLNSPLHF.

This clone has a handful of counts. The chain couples TRBV19 to TRBJ1-2; D remains unclear. The CDR3 consists of 11 residues. The germline gives CDR1 LNHDA, CDR2 SQIVND (reference sequence). The V end was cut by 6 bases, the J end by 6 bases, with 8 bases between. CDR3 sequence: CASSDQDGYTF. The CDR3 region has the DNA TGTGCCAGTAGCGACCAAGATGGCTACACCTTC.

The chain couples TRBV19 to TRBJ1-1, with D maybe TRBD1 (6 bases). Germline V gene sequence: CDR1 LNHDA, CDR2 SQIVND (reference sequence). This CDR3 region has 15 residues. Trimming took off 6 bases at V and 10 bases at J, with 24 bases between the two ends. CDR3 region: CASRVQGVSQFGAFF. In DNA, the CDR3 is TGTGCCAGTAGGGTACAGGGAGTATCGCAATTTGGAGCTTTCTTT.